The rows below give T cell receptor beta chains drawn from one sample of a study of TIL therapy for anti-PD-1-resistant metastatic lung cancer. Clones were sequenced by immunoSEQ multiplex PCR, and TCRdb holds only the in-frame ones, with some missing. The data contain just under 60,000 clones, around 63% of them seen just once; the ten biggest clones take up about 6.8%. The sample in question was blood, obtained at baseline. The receptors derive from a person aged 25 to 79 with non-small cell lung cancer. Both conserved end residues are part of each CDR3. The order of the fields is V gene, clone size, D gene, J gene, CDR3 protein, CDR3 DNA. The D gene is left open where the match is weak. The size entry is marked missing in some rows and otherwise reads once, few, many or a size class.

TRBV2	.	.	TRBJ2-3	CASRRRVYDTQYF	TGTGCCAGCAGGAGAAGGGTTTACGATACGCAGTATTTT
TRBV28	once	.	TRBJ1-5	CASSLRDGYYQPQHF	TGTGCCAGCAGTTTACGGGACGGGTATTATCAGCCCCAGCATTTT
TRBV29-1	few	.	TRBJ2-5	CSVGAFQETQYF	TGCAGCGTTGGAGCGTTCCAAGAGACCCAGTACTTC
TRBV7-7	.	.	TRBJ2-1	CASSSTRLASYNEQFF	TGTGCTAGCAGCTCAACCCGACTCGCCTCCTACAATGAGCAGTTCTTC
TRBV5-1	.	TRBD2	TRBJ2-7	CASSPTSGSPHEQYF	TGCGCCAGCAGCCCCACTAGCGGGAGTCCCCACGAGCAGTACTTC
TRBV7-9	few	.	TRBJ2-7	CASGPFLGRAGTYEQYF	TGTGCCAGCGGTCCCTTTCTAGGCAGGGCCGGTACCTACGAGCAGTACTTC
TRBV9	.	.	TRBJ2-7	CASSVDEGPYEQYF	TGTGCCAGCAGCGTAGATGAGGGCCCGTACGAGCAGTACTTC
TRBV9	once	TRBD1	TRBJ2-2	CASSPTGQPTNTGELFF	TGTGCCAGCAGCCCGACGGGACAGCCAACGAACACCGGGGAGCTGTTTTTT
TRBV28	.	TRBD1	TRBJ1-1	CASKQTGPPEAFF	TGTGCCAGCAAGCAGACAGGGCCCCCTGAAGCTTTCTTT
TRBV9	once	TRBD1	TRBJ2-5	CASSRTGFFAETQYF	TGTGCCAGCAGCAGGACAGGGTTTTTTGCGGAGACCCAGTACTTC
TRBV29-1	once	TRBD1	TRBJ2-1	CSAGAWDRANEQFF	TGCAGCGCCGGTGCTTGGGACAGGGCGAATGAGCAGTTCTTC
TRBV11-2	.	.	TRBJ1-5	CASSLAPGTAYSNQPQHF	TGTGCCAGCAGCTTAGCACCCGGGACCGCTTATAGCAATCAGCCCCAGCATTTT
TRBV9	.	.	TRBJ1-3	CASRSASSGNTIYF	TGTGCCAGCAGATCGGCGAGCTCTGGAAACACCATATATTTT
TRBV7-8	.	.	TRBJ1-1	CASSLLGLMNTEAFF	TGTGCCAGCAGCTTACTCGGGTTGATGAACACTGAAGCTTTCTTT
TRBV4-1	.	.	TRBJ1-2	CASSSWGGGGYTF	TGCGCCAGCAGTTCCTGGGGTGGTGGTGGCTACACCTTC
TRBV10-3	.	TRBD2	TRBJ2-5	CAISDAGGGDRETQYF	TGTGCCATCAGTGACGCGGGAGGTGGGGATCGGGAGACCCAGTACTTC
TRBV5-1	once	TRBD1	TRBJ1-6	CASSSRQGGNSPLHF	TGCGCCAGCAGCTCGAGACAGGGTGGAAATTCACCCCTCCACTTT
TRBV2	.	.	TRBJ1-6	CASRDTKGSPLHF	TGTGCCAGCAGGGACACGAAGGGTTCACCCCTCCACTTT
TRBV7-2	.	.	TRBJ2-7	CASSLASSVRYEQYF	TGTGCCAGCAGCTTAGCATCCTCGGTTCGGTACGAGCAGTACTTC
TRBV6-1	.	.	TRBJ1-6	CASSEERDSPLHF	TGTGCCAGCAGTGAAGAACGGGACTCACCCCTCCACTTT
TRBV1	few	.	TRBJ2-6	CTSSRVRLCSRANVLTF	TGCACCAGCAGTAGAGTCCGTTTGTGCAGTCGGGCCAACGTCCTGACTTTC
TRBV19	once	.	TRBJ1-3	CASSIESYTIYF	TGTGCCAGTAGTATAGAAAGCTACACCATATATTTT
TRBV6-1	.	TRBD2	TRBJ2-3	CASSVLLARGSDTQYF	TGTGCCAGCAGTGTACTACTAGCGAGAGGCTCAGATACGCAGTATTTT
TRBV11-2	.	.	TRBJ2-5	CASSEQETQYF	TGTGCCAGCAGCGAACAAGAGACCCAGTACTTC
TRBV2	.	.	TRBJ1-5	CASSEYEDQPQHF	TGTGCCAGCAGTGAGTATGAGGATCAGCCCCAGCATTTT
TRBV5-1	.	TRBD1	TRBJ2-1	CASSRDRGPRDEQFF	TGCGCCAGCAGCAGAGACAGGGGGCCTAGGGATGAGCAGTTCTTC
TRBV25-1	.	TRBD1	TRBJ1-2	CASSEYAGGNEDGYTF	TGTGCCAGCAGTGAATACGCAGGGGGCAACGAAGATGGCTACACCTTC
TRBV7-2	.	.	TRBJ2-2	CASSPYTGELFF	TGTGCCAGCAGCCCTTACACCGGGGAGCTGTTTTTT
TRBV5-8	.	TRBD1	TRBJ1-5	CASSTSGGPQPQHF	TGTGCCAGCAGCACCTCAGGGGGCCCACAGCCCCAGCATTTT
TRBV28	.	.	TRBJ1-4	CASSPHGGHEKLFF	TGTGCCAGCAGTCCCCATGGGGGGCATGAAAAACTGTTTTTT
TRBV5-4	.	TRBD1	TRBJ2-3	CASSLQDRGGDTQYF	TGTGCCAGCAGCTTACAGGACAGGGGCGGGGATACGCAGTATTTT
TRBV6-6	.	TRBD1	TRBJ1-3	CASSYGSGGTGNTIYF	TGTGCCAGCAGTTACGGGTCAGGGGGCACTGGAAACACCATATATTTT
TRBV2	.	TRBD2	TRBJ2-3	CASSPGLAITDTQYF	TGTGCCAGCAGTCCGGGACTAGCAATCACAGATACGCAGTATTTT
TRBV19	.	.	TRBJ2-7	CASSILAGGAYEQYF	.
TRBV28	medium-sized	.	TRBJ1-1	CASSFRQIGNTEAFF	TGTGCCAGCAGTTTCAGGCAGATCGGGAACACTGAAGCTTTCTTT
TRBV11-2	.	TRBD2	TRBJ2-5	CASSFGLAEEAQYF	TGTGCCAGCAGCTTTGGACTAGCGGAAGAGGCCCAGTACTTC
TRBV7-8	.	TRBD1	TRBJ2-2	CASSPGTGHTGELFF	TGTGCCAGCAGCCCTGGGACAGGACACACCGGGGAGCTGTTTTTT
TRBV6-1	.	.	TRBJ1-1	CASRQKAGGLTEAFF	TGTGCCAGCAGGCAAAAAGCGGGGGGTCTCACTGAAGCTTTCTTT
TRBV5-1	.	.	TRBJ2-2	CASSERTILGELFF	TGCGCCAGCAGCGAAAGGACCATCCTCGGGGAGCTGTTTTTT
TRBV10-2	.	.	TRBJ1-5	CASSESGDQPQHF	TGCGCCAGCAGTGAATCGGGAGATCAGCCCCAGCATTTT
TRBV28	.	.	TRBJ2-6	CASSRSGANVLTF	TGTGCCAGCAGTCGATCTGGGGCCAACGTCCTGACTTTC
TRBV28	.	.	TRBJ1-1	CASRLNTEAFF	TGTGCCAGCAGACTGAACACTGAAGCTTTCTTT
TRBV5-4	.	.	TRBJ1-1	CASSLGQMNTEAFF	TGTGCCAGCAGCTTGGGACAGATGAACACTGAAGCTTTCTTT